Listed here is a single T cell receptor beta chain. These data come from a study of shared T cell receptors in the human thymus. Profiling relied on immunoSEQ multiplex PCR, and the TCRdb table lists in-frame clones only, not all of them. The repertoire holds about 660,000 clones, with 80% to 90% as singletons. The germline V gene has CDR1 SGHRS and CDR2 YFSETQ. Trimming at V came to 4 bases and at J to 4 bases, leaving 3 bases not matched to a gene. The CDR3 contains 15 residues. These data were also reused for a study on human thymus T cells. That source adds: Corrective surgery for congenital heart defects was being performed on the healthy Finnish infants who served as donors.

The TCR sequence derives from a boy less than two years old with a congenital heart defect. This chain joins TRBV5-1 and TRBJ2-1; 12 nucleotides line up with TRBD2. The material sequenced was thymocytes. In nucleotides, the CDR3 is TGCGCCAGCAGCGTGGGACTAGCGGGTTACAATGAGCAGTTCTTC. This translates into CASSVGLAGYNEQFF.